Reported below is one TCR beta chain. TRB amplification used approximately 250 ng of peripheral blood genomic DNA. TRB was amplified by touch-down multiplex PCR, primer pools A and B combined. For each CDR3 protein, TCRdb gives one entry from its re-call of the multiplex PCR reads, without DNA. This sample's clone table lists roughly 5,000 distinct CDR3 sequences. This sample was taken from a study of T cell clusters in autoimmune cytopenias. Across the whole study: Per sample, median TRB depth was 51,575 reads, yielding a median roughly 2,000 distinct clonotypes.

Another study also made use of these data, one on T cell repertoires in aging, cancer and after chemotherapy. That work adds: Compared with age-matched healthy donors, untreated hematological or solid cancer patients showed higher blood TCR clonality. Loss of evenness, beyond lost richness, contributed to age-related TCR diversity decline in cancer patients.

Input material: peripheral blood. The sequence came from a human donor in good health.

The CDR3 reads CARSLVQGRRFQETQYF. V is TRBV5-3 and J is TRBJ2-5; the D call of TRBD1 rests on TCRdb alone, since no DNA is present to check it. TRBV5-3 is classed as an ORF, of uncertain function. This CDR3 contains 17 residues.